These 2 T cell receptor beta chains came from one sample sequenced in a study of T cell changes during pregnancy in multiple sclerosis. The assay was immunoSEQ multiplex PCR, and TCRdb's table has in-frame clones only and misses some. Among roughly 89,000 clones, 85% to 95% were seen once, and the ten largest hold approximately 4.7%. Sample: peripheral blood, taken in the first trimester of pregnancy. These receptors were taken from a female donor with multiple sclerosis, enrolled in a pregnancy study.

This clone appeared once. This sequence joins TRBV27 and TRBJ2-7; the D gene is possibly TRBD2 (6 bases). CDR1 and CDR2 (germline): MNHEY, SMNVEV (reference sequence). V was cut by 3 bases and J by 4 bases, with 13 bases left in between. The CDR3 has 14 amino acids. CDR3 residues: CASSFVPGTYEQYF. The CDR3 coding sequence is TGTGCCAGCAGTTTTGTGCCGGGGACTTACGAGCAGTACTTC.

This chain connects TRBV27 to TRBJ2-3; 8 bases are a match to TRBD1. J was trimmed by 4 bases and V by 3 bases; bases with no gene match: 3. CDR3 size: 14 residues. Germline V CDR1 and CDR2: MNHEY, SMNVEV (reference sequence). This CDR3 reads CASSLDRVSDTQYF. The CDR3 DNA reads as TGTGCCAGCAGTTTGGACAGGGTGTCAGATACGCAGTATTTT.